The source of this TCR beta chain is a study of regulatory T cells in long-lasting Graves disease. Study-wide findings and caveats: Those with persistent disease had in common more public clonotypes (2,741) than new patients (around 910).

This clonotype came up many times. Its antigen is still unknown. Sample time point: persistent/refractory GD, antithyroid drugs over 5 years with positive TRAb. RNA isolated from PBMCs was used to make the TCR library. Construction of the TCR beta libraries employed iRepertoire HTBI primers in conjunction with Arm-PCR of CDR3 regions. TCRdb ran MiXCR on the multiplex PCR reads and lists one entry per CDR3 protein. The table records around 460,000 distinct CDR3 sequences, about 20% of them present only once. The sequences come from peripheral blood mononuclear cells (PBMCs), collected when the disease was refractory, from a patient treated with antithyroid drugs. This TCR came from a female donor with Graves disease.

CDR3 nucleotide sequence: TGTGCCAGCAGCCCCAGGGTTACAGCCACTGAAGCTTTCTTT. Protein sequence: CASSPRVTATEAFF. The chain links TRBV5-4 to TRBJ1-1; a weak D match, TRBD1 (5 bases). Germline V CDR1 and CDR2: SGHNT, YYREEE (reference sequence). This CDR3 contains 14 residues. The germline V and J ends were trimmed by 4 bases and 4 bases, with 14 bases remaining between them.